The source of this T cell receptor (beta chain) is a study of blood T cell repertoires in COVID-19. V lost 8 bases to trimming and J lost 0 bases, with 8 bases between them. The germline gives CDR1 ENHRY, CDR2 SYGVKD. CDR3 length: 12 residues. Profiled with immunoSEQ multiplex PCR; TCRdb holds only in-frame clones, not every one. The sample shows more than 60,000 clones, roughly 85% of them seen only once. The sample comprised peripheral blood. The chain uses TRBV10-3 and TRBJ2-7; tentatively, D is TRBD2 (6 bases). This receptor was taken from a woman of 80 years or more with active or convalescent COVID-19. The CDR3 sequence: CAISRDSYEQYF. In DNA, the CDR3 is TGTGCCATCTCGCGGGACTCCTACGAGCAGTACTTC.